Listed below are T cell receptor beta chains from one sample, sequenced in a study of PD-1 blockade in mismatch repair-deficient tumors. Using immunoSEQ multiplex PCR, the repertoire was profiled, and TCRdb retains in-frame clones only, with some absent. In the table there are under 75,000 clones, roughly 88% of which are singletons. The sequencing here drew on peripheral blood, taken 52 weeks after starting pembrolizumab. These receptor sequences come from an adult with mismatch repair-deficient cancer. CDR3s include the opening cysteine and the closing phenylalanine or tryptophan. Fields, in order: D gene, J gene, clone size, V gene, CDR3 DNA, CDR3 protein. D genes are given only for firm matches. Clone size is given for some rows only: seen once, a few or many times, or a class if the clone is expanded.

D: NA
J: TRBJ2-7
size: NA
V: TRBV2
DNA: TGTGCCAGCGTCAAAATAGGGGAGCAGTACTTC
CDR3: CASVKIGEQYF

D: NA
J: TRBJ1-2
size: few
V: TRBV5-1
DNA: TGCGCCAGCAGCTTGGGTCGGGACATATCGGGCTACACCTTC
CDR3: CASSLGRDISGYTF

D: TRBD2
J: TRBJ2-2
size: NA
V: TRBV28
DNA: TGTGCCAGCAGTTTCTGGGGAAGCGGGAGCACCGGGGAGCTGTTTTTT
CDR3: CASSFWGSGSTGELFF

D: TRBD1
J: TRBJ1-2
size: few
V: TRBV4-3
DNA: TGCGCCAGCAGCCAAGTGACAGGGCCCTATGGCTACACCTTC
CDR3: CASSQVTGPYGYTF

D: NA
J: TRBJ2-5
size: once
V: TRBV9
DNA: TGTGCCAGCAGCGTAGGCGGCCTCGAAGAGACCCAGTACTTC
CDR3: CASSVGGLEETQYF

D: NA
J: TRBJ1-4
size: NA
V: TRBV28
DNA: TGTGCCAGTACTTCCGCGGGACCGGGTAATGAAAAACTGTTTTTT
CDR3: CASTSAGPGNEKLFF

D: NA
J: TRBJ2-7
size: NA
V: TRBV4-1
DNA: TGCGCCAGCAGCCAAGGTCCACCCTCCTACGAGCAGTACTTC
CDR3: CASSQGPPSYEQYF

D: NA
J: TRBJ2-3
size: NA
V: TRBV4-3
DNA: TGCGCCAGCAGCCAAGAGCACCCCCAACCCGCAGATACGCAGTATTTT
CDR3: CASSQEHPQPADTQYF

D: TRBD2
J: TRBJ2-1
size: NA
V: TRBV5-6
DNA: TGTGCCAGCAGTCCCGGACTAGCGGGAGGACACAATGAGCAGTTCTTC
CDR3: CASSPGLAGGHNEQFF

D: NA
J: TRBJ1-2
size: few
V: TRBV19
DNA: TGTGCCAGTAGTATGCTACAGGTTAACTATGGCTACACCTTC
CDR3: CASSMLQVNYGYTF

D: NA
J: TRBJ2-3
size: NA
V: TRBV5-6
DNA: TGTGCCAGCAGCGCGACCCCCGGCGTGTCTAGCACAGATACGCAGTATTTT
CDR3: CASSATPGVSSTDTQYF

D: NA
J: TRBJ2-5
size: NA
V: TRBV29-1
DNA: TGCAGCGTTGGACTGGTAAATACGGAGACCCAGTACTTC
CDR3: CSVGLVNTETQYF

D: NA
J: TRBJ2-7
size: NA
V: TRBV11-1
DNA: TGTGCCAGCAGCTTAGTAAGGCGGGACACGTCCTACGAGCAGTACTTC
CDR3: CASSLVRRDTSYEQYF

D: TRBD2
J: TRBJ2-1
size: NA
V: TRBV11-2
DNA: TGTGCCAGCAGCTTGTCGACTAGCGGGAGTAATGAGCAGTTCTTC
CDR3: CASSLSTSGSNEQFF

D: NA
J: TRBJ2-7
size: NA
V: TRBV4-1
DNA: TGCGCCAGCAGCCAACCCCCACCGGGGGCCTACGAGCAGTACTTC
CDR3: CASSQPPPGAYEQYF

D: NA
J: TRBJ2-5
size: NA
V: TRBV11-3
DNA: TGTGCCAGCAGCTCGGTCTGGGGACGTCAAGAGACCCAGTACTTC
CDR3: CASSSVWGRQETQYF

D: NA
J: TRBJ2-5
size: NA
V: TRBV6-1
DNA: TGTGCCAGCAGTCGAGCCTTAGGGGTTGAAGAGACCCAGTACTTC
CDR3: CASSRALGVEETQYF

D: NA
J: TRBJ1-2
size: NA
V: TRBV18
DNA: TGTGCCAGCTCACCACCGCAAAAAGTTTTTAACTATGGCTACACCTTC
CDR3: CASSPPQKVFNYGYTF

D: TRBD2
J: TRBJ2-1
size: NA
V: TRBV11-3
DNA: TGTGCCAGCTCCACTAGCGGGACCCATCTGTCCGATGAGCAGTTCTTC
CDR3: CASSTSGTHLSDEQFF

D: TRBD2
J: TRBJ2-3
size: NA
V: TRBV5-1
DNA: TGCGCCAGCAGCCCAGGGACTAGCGGGAGAAAGGATACGCAGTATTTT
CDR3: CASSPGTSGRKDTQYF

D: NA
J: TRBJ2-7
size: NA
V: TRBV13
DNA: TGTGCCAGCAGCTTAACCCTGGTTGCCTACGAGCAGTACTTC
CDR3: CASSLTLVAYEQYF

D: TRBD2
J: TRBJ2-2
size: NA
V: TRBV27
DNA: TGTGCCAGCAGCCCGGGACTAGGACCAACCGGGGAGCTGTTTTTT
CDR3: CASSPGLGPTGELFF

D: NA
J: TRBJ1-4
size: NA
V: TRBV6-1
DNA: TGTGCCAGCTTCGGGGGGCGGGATAATGAAAAACTGTTTTTT
CDR3: CASFGGRDNEKLFF

D: TRBD1
J: TRBJ1-1
size: once
V: TRBV9
DNA: TGTGCCAGCAGAAGTGCCACAGGGGTCACTGAAGCTTTCTTT
CDR3: CASRSATGVTEAFF

D: NA
J: TRBJ2-1
size: NA
V: TRBV7-8
DNA: TGTGCCAGCAGCCGCTCGGCCAGGGTGGTCGATGAGCAGTTCTTC
CDR3: CASSRSARVVDEQFF

D: NA
J: TRBJ2-2
size: NA
V: TRBV6-5
DNA: TGTGCCAGCAGTTACTACCGGGAGTCCGGGGAGCTGTTTTTT
CDR3: CASSYYRESGELFF

D: TRBD1
J: TRBJ2-3
size: NA
V: TRBV2
DNA: TGTGCCAGCAGTGACCCGGGACAGGGCACAGATACGCAGTATTTT
CDR3: CASSDPGQGTDTQYF

D: NA
J: TRBJ1-2
size: NA
V: TRBV30
DNA: TGTGCCTGGAGTGTACGGGGGAGTGGGGGCTACACCTTC
CDR3: CAWSVRGSGGYTF

D: TRBD1
J: TRBJ2-6
size: NA
V: TRBV9
DNA: TGTGCCAGCAGCTTTCGACAGGGGGCATCGGGGGCCAACGTCCTGACTTTC
CDR3: CASSFRQGASGANVLTF

D: NA
J: TRBJ2-2
size: few
V: TRBV7-6
DNA: TGTGCCAGCAGCCCGACTAGTAGGGGCACCGGGGAGCTGTTTTTT
CDR3: CASSPTSRGTGELFF

D: TRBD2
J: TRBJ2-1
size: NA
V: TRBV5-1
DNA: TGCGCCAGCAGCCCGACTAGCGGGAGTTTTCATACATCGAATGAGCAGTTCTTC
CDR3: CASSPTSGSFHTSNEQFF

D: NA
J: TRBJ1-5
size: NA
V: TRBV27
DNA: TGTGCCAGCGCCGTCGATTTTCCCAATCAGCCCCAGCATTTT
CDR3: CASAVDFPNQPQHF

D: TRBD2
J: TRBJ2-1
size: NA
V: TRBV6-5
DNA: TGTGCCAGCAGGCCCTCTACTAGCGGGATTGAGCAGTTCTTC
CDR3: CASRPSTSGIEQFF

D: NA
J: TRBJ1-1
size: few
V: TRBV7-9
DNA: TGTGCCAGCGGCAGGATGAACACTGAAGCTTTCTTT
CDR3: CASGRMNTEAFF

D: TRBD2
J: TRBJ2-7
size: NA
V: TRBV27
DNA: TGTGCCAGCAGTTTAGGCTCCCCAGCGGGAGGTACCTACGAGCAGTACTTC
CDR3: CASSLGSPAGGTYEQYF

D: TRBD2
J: TRBJ2-7
size: NA
V: TRBV6-1
DNA: TGTGCCAGCAGTGAAACCCGACTAGCGGGAGTAGGCGAGCAGTACTTC
CDR3: CASSETRLAGVGEQYF

D: NA
J: TRBJ1-2
size: NA
V: TRBV11-2
DNA: TGTGCCAGCAGCTTAGTCCAGGGGAGGAACTATGGCTACACCTTC
CDR3: CASSLVQGRNYGYTF

D: NA
J: TRBJ2-6
size: NA
V: TRBV6-1
DNA: TGTGCCAGCAGTGAAAACAGCTCTGGGGCCAACGTCCTGACTTTC
CDR3: CASSENSSGANVLTF

D: NA
J: TRBJ2-3
size: NA
V: TRBV19
DNA: TGTGCCAGTAGTATGGAGGGGTTTAATACGCAGTATTTT
CDR3: CASSMEGFNTQYF

D: NA
J: TRBJ2-7
size: NA
V: TRBV7-8
DNA: TGTGCCAGCAGCTACGTAGGAGAAACCTACGAGCAGTACTTC
CDR3: CASSYVGETYEQYF

D: TRBD1
J: TRBJ2-7
size: NA
V: TRBV28
DNA: TGTGCCAGCAGTTTGTTGGGGACAGGGGACGAGCAGTACTTC
CDR3: CASSLLGTGDEQYF

D: TRBD1
J: TRBJ2-2
size: once
V: TRBV7-9
DNA: TGTGCCAGCAGCTTACTGGACAGGGCCACCGGGGAGCTGTTTTTT
CDR3: CASSLLDRATGELFF

D: NA
J: TRBJ2-1
size: NA
V: TRBV10-3
DNA: TGTGCCATCACCGGATCACTCCGCGATGAGCAGTTCTTC
CDR3: CAITGSLRDEQFF

D: NA
J: TRBJ1-5
size: NA
V: TRBV28
DNA: TGTGCCAGCAGACTAACAGAGACCGCGATCGGCCCCAATCAGCCCCAGCATTTT
CDR3: CASRLTETAIGPNQPQHF

D: NA
J: TRBJ2-7
size: NA
V: TRBV7-9
DNA: TGTGCCAGCAGCCTCCGGGACATTGACGAGCAGTACTTC
CDR3: CASSLRDIDEQYF

D: TRBD2
J: TRBJ2-2
size: NA
V: TRBV6-6
DNA: TGTGCCAGCAGTTACGCTAGCGGGTGGACCGGGGAGCTGTTTTTT
CDR3: CASSYASGWTGELFF

D: TRBD1
J: TRBJ1-4
size: once
V: TRBV4-1
DNA: TGCGCCAGCAGCCAAGACAGGGGGAGTGAAAAACTGTTTTTT
CDR3: CASSQDRGSEKLFF

D: NA
J: TRBJ2-4
size: NA
V: TRBV30
DNA: TGTGCCTGGAACGTGGCGGGAAGGATGGACATTCAGTACTTC
CDR3: CAWNVAGRMDIQYF

D: NA
J: TRBJ2-1
size: NA
V: TRBV7-9
DNA: TGTGCCAGCAGCTTAAAGTCCTCCTACAATGAGCAGTTCTTC
CDR3: CASSLKSSYNEQFF

D: TRBD2
J: TRBJ2-1
size: once
V: TRBV6-1
DNA: TGTGCCAGCAGTGCCAGACTAGCAAACAATGAGCAGTTCTTC
CDR3: CASSARLANNEQFF

D: NA
J: TRBJ2-6
size: NA
V: TRBV25-1
DNA: TGTGCCAGCAGTGGTTCGTGGGACGGGGCCAACGTCCTGACTTTC
CDR3: CASSGSWDGANVLTF

D: NA
J: TRBJ2-7
size: NA
V: TRBV2
DNA: TGTGCCAGCACCCACCTAGGACAGGGGACTAGCGCCTACGAGCAGTACTTC
CDR3: CASTHLGQGTSAYEQYF

D: TRBD2
J: TRBJ2-3
size: NA
V: TRBV28
DNA: TGTGCCAGCAGTTTAGAGGGACTAGCGGGGCGCACAGATACGCAGTATTTT
CDR3: CASSLEGLAGRTDTQYF

D: TRBD1
J: TRBJ1-2
size: NA
V: TRBV6-6
DNA: TGTGCCAGCTCCGTGGGGGACAGGGGGATCTATGGCTACACCTTC
CDR3: CASSVGDRGIYGYTF

D: TRBD2
J: TRBJ2-6
size: NA
V: TRBV7-9
DNA: TGTGCCAGCAGCTCCCGTAGCGGGATCGACTCTGGGGCCAACGTCCTGACTTTC
CDR3: CASSSRSGIDSGANVLTF

D: NA
J: TRBJ2-3
size: NA
V: TRBV7-9
DNA: TGTGCCTCCCACCCACAGTCGGAAGATACGCAGTATTTT
CDR3: CASHPQSEDTQYF

D: NA
J: TRBJ2-7
size: NA
V: TRBV4-1
DNA: TGCGCCAGCAGTGAGGGTAGCGGTGACTACGAGCAGTACTTC
CDR3: CASSEGSGDYEQYF

D: TRBD1
J: TRBJ2-1
size: NA
V: TRBV11-2
DNA: TGTGCCAGCAGCTTATTACGGGACAGGGTGGTCAATGAGCAGTTCTTC
CDR3: CASSLLRDRVVNEQFF

D: NA
J: TRBJ2-2
size: NA
V: TRBV28
DNA: TGTGCCAGCAGGCCCAGTGGACCCGGGGAGCTGTTTTTT
CDR3: CASRPSGPGELFF

D: NA
J: TRBJ1-1
size: NA
V: TRBV21-1
DNA: TGTGCCACCCTTAGAAACAAGACCCGAAGGAACAGGAACACTGAAGCTTTCTTT
CDR3: CATLRNKTRRNRNTEAFF